This entry lists 30 T cell receptor beta chains sequenced from one sample in a study of regulatory T cells in long-lasting Graves disease. According to the study, TCR beta libraries were built with iRepertoire HTBI primers and CDR3-region Arm-PCR. From the multiplex PCR reads, TCRdb called clonotypes with MiXCR, one entry per CDR3 protein. The table lists over 300,000 distinct CDR3 sequences, about 16% of them singletons. As to time point: newly diagnosed GD, antithyroid drugs for less than 3 months. PBMCs were the source of the RNA used for TCR sequencing. Sequences were derived from peripheral blood mononuclear cells (PBMCs), sampled at new diagnosis, from a patient treated with antithyroid drugs. The receptor source for this set is a female donor with Graves disease.

A few counts support this clonotype. The chain recombines TRBV7-9 with TRBJ2-5; 8 nucleotides match TRBD2. V lost 0 bases, J lost 4 bases, and 7 bases stayed unmatched. This CDR3 is built from 16 residues. CDR1 and CDR2 (germline): SEHNR, FQNEAQ (reference sequence). In DNA form, the CDR3 reads TGTGCCAGCAGCTTAGCGCGAGCGGGAGCGCGAGAGACCCAGTACTTC. Translated, it gives CASSLARAGARETQYF.

This clonotype was found many times. V usage is TRBV19 and J usage is TRBJ1-1; the D gene is possibly TRBD1 (6 bases). Trimming left V 4 bases short and J 3 bases short, with 12 bases between. Germline V gene data show CDR1 as LNHDA and CDR2 as SQIVND (reference sequence). The CDR3 totals 14 residues. DNA of the CDR3: TGTGCCAGTAGTAGGGGGCGCGGGTACACTGAAGCTTTCTTT. It translates to CASSRGRGYTEAFF.

The table lists this clonotype with many counts. The chain joins TRBV5-5 to TRBJ1-1; 8 nucleotides line up with TRBD1. This CDR3 region has 17 residues. Germline CDR1 and CDR2: SGHKS and YYEKEE (reference sequence). The V and J ends lost 2 bases and 6 bases, in that order; junction bases with no gene match: 15. CDR3 coding DNA: TGTGCCAGCAGCTTACGGACAGGGATGGAAAGGCGCGCTGAAGCTTTCTTT. Protein: CASSLRTGMERRAEAFF.

This clonotype was recorded at least ten times. This sequence joins TRBV20-1 and TRBJ2-1, with TRBD2 matching 8 bases. Looked up from germline, CDR1 is DFQATT and CDR2 is SNEGSKA (reference sequence). With 0 bases clipped from V and 8 bases from J, the junction kept 12 bases outside the gene matches. The CDR3 runs 16 residues. The CDR3 protein is CSARDSRASGLDEQFF. In nucleotides, the CDR3 is TGCAGTGCTAGAGATTCTCGGGCTAGCGGGCTCGATGAGCAGTTCTTC.

This clonotype was detected ten times or more. The rearrangement links TRBV5-1 to TRBJ2-1; 9 bases are shared with TRBD1. The CDR3 consists of 14 residues. Germline-derived CDR1 and CDR2 are SGHRS and YFSETQ. With V trimmed by 4 bases and J by 5 bases, 4 bases remained unmatched. The CDR3 region has the DNA TGCGCCAGCAGCATCCGGACAGGGGACAATGAGCAGTTCTTC. It codes for CASSIRTGDNEQFF.

The sample holds many counts of this clonotype. The genes are TRBV5-1 and TRBJ1-1; 8 nucleotides align to TRBD1. Germline V gene data show CDR1 as SGHRS and CDR2 as YFSETQ. Unmatched junction bases numbered 4, after V lost 0 bases and J lost 9 bases. CDR3 length: 13 residues. This CDR3 is CASSLGDRGQAFF. CDR3 coding DNA: TGCGCCAGCAGCTTGGGCGACAGGGGTCAAGCTTTCTTT.

V and J are TRBV5-1 and TRBJ2-2; D is unclear. The V end lost 6 bases, the J end lost 0 bases, and 6 bases lay between the germline ends. This CDR3 has 13 residues. Germline V gives CDR1 SGHRS, CDR2 YFSETQ. The CDR3 loop is CASMVTNTGELFF. The DNA for the CDR3 is TGCGCCAGCATGGTCACGAACACCGGGGAGCTGTTTTTT.

The chain has TRBV7-2 and TRBJ2-3; D is unresolved. Germline assignment: CDR1 SGHTA and CDR2 FQGNSA. The length of the CDR3 is 14 residues. Trimming removed 1 base from V and 9 bases from J, with 14 bases in between. This CDR3 is CASSLVFTRATQYF. The CDR3 region has the DNA TGTGCCAGCAGCTTAGTGTTCACCCGGGCGACGCAGTATTTT.

The chain recombines TRBV20-1 with TRBJ2-3; D call uncertain. Germline loops: CDR1 DFQATT, CDR2 SNEGSKA (reference sequence). The CDR3 sequence is 14 residues long. Trimming removed 1 base at V and 2 bases at J, with 10 bases between. The CDR3 sequence: CSARGATSTDTQYF. CDR3 in DNA: TGCAGTGCTAGAGGAGCCACGTCCACAGATACGCAGTATTTT.

Many counts were recorded for this clonotype. The rearrangement joins TRBV28 to TRBJ1-2, with D maybe TRBD1 (6 bases). The germline V gene encodes CDR1 MDHEN and CDR2 SYDVKM. This CDR3 spans 13 amino acids. The V gene lost 8 bases and the J gene lost 3 bases, with 13 bases spanning the gap. The CDR3: CASLRGGDYGYTF. CDR3 bases: TGTGCCAGCCTACGCGGGGGCGACTATGGCTACACCTTC.

Notes on this clonotype: This CDR3 is missing its conserved last phenylalanine or tryptophan, likely due to a read error. This rearrangement joins TRBV27 to TRBJ1-1; no firm D call. The germline V and J ends were trimmed by 5 bases and 4 bases, with 14 bases remaining between them. This CDR3 spans 14 amino acids. Germline-derived CDR1 and CDR2 are MNHEY and SMNVEV (reference sequence). The DNA for the CDR3 is TGTGCCAGCAGTCAGCCCGGACCGCGCACTGAAGCTTTCCTT. It is translated as CASSQPGPRTEAFL.

For the CDR3, the DNA is TGCGCCAGCAGCTTGAGTCTTGGGGGAGCCTACGAGCAGTACTTC. As protein: CASSLSLGGAYEQYF. The rearrangement uses TRBV5-1 and TRBJ2-7, with D perhaps being TRBD1 or TRBD2 (5 bases each). Trimming took off 1 base at V and 2 bases at J, with 13 bases between the two ends. The CDR3 spans 15 residues. Germline V gene data show CDR1 as SGHRS and CDR2 as YFSETQ.

This clonotype showed up just a few times. A read error likely explains this, since a far larger clone differs by one base. The J gene is TRBJ2-3, the V gene TRBV12-3 or TRBV12-4; TRBD2 aligns across 10 bases. The CDR3 has 13 residues. For the CDR3, the DNA is TGTGCCAAAGAGCGGGGGGGCACAGGTACGCAGTATTTT. Translation: CAKERGGTGTQYF.

This clonotype was found many times. This chain connects TRBV27 to TRBJ1-4; TRBD1 is a possible D gene (5 bases). This CDR3 region has 13 residues. Trimming took off 5 bases at V and 10 bases at J, with 14 bases between the two ends. Germline CDR1 MNHEY, CDR2 SMNVEV (reference sequence). CDR3 sequence (DNA): TGTGCCAGCAGTGCCGCCGGGACTGCAAAACTGTTTTTT. This sequence encodes CASSAAGTAKLFF.

This chain joins TRBV29-1 and TRBJ1-1; D is possibly TRBD1 (6 bases). Germline lookup yields CDR1 SQVTM and CDR2 ANQGSEA. With 3 bases removed from V and 5 bases from J, the gap between germline ends came to 19 bases. The CDR3 contains 15 residues. Here the CDR3 DNA reads TGCAGCGTTGAGGGGGCCAGCGGGGGAGGGACTGAAGCTTTCTTT. Its translation: CSVEGASGGGTEAFF.

There are many counts of this clonotype. The J gene is TRBJ2-3, the V gene TRBV7-6; D may match TRBD1 or TRBD2 (5 bases each). Deletions cut 10 bases from V and 2 bases from J, with 19 bases between. This CDR3 contains 15 residues. The V gene's germline CDR1 is SGHVS and CDR2 FNYEAQ. Written as DNA, the CDR3 is TGTGCCATAACTTGGGGCGGGCGAGACACAGATACGCAGTATTTT. Amino acid sequence: CAITWGGRDTDTQYF. The entire variable domain, with the rest obtained from reference TRBV7-6 and TRBJ2-3, is as follows: GAGVSQSPRYKVTKRGQDVALRCDPISGHVSLYWYRQALGQGPEFLTYFNYEAQQDKSGLPNDRFSAERPEGSISTLTIQRTEQRDSAMYRCAITWGGRDTDTQYFGPGTRLTVL.

Notes on this clonotype: Since a far larger clone is one base different, this is likely a read error. The chain has TRBV2 and TRBJ2-5; 9 positions match TRBD1. Germline V gene data show CDR1 as SNHLY and CDR2 as FYNNEI. The CDR3 runs to 16 residues. The trim removed 11 bases at V and 13 bases at J, leaving 26 bases unmatched. CDR3 protein: CASQDTSGQGSYERYF. In DNA form, the CDR3 reads TGTGCCTCTCAGGATACCTCAGGACAGGGGAGCTACGAGCGGTACTTC.

This clonotype was seen repeatedly, ten times or more. V gene TRBV5-1 combines with J gene TRBJ1-2; TRBD1 matches at 7 bases. Germline CDR1 SGHRS, CDR2 YFSETQ. Germline trimming cut 4 bases from V and 8 bases from J; bases unmatched to any gene: 14. CDR3 length: 15 amino acids. The CDR3 reads CASSNRQGSTGGYTF. For the CDR3, the DNA is TGCGCCAGCAGCAACCGACAGGGCAGTACGGGCGGCTACACCTTC.

There are many counts of this clonotype. The chain employs TRBV7-3 and TRBJ2-7, with D possibly TRBD2 on 5 matching bases. From germline, CDR1 is SGHTA and CDR2 FQGTGA. Trimming removed 5 bases from V and 3 bases from J, with 17 bases in between. There are 15 residues in the CDR3. The CDR3 DNA reads TGTGCCAGCAGCCCGGAGGACGGAAACTTCTACGAGCAGTACTTC. Translation gives CASSPEDGNFYEQYF.

This clonotype was observed many times. The chain recombines TRBV12-3 or TRBV12-4 with TRBJ1-1, with 10 bases lining up with TRBD1. Trimming took 5 bases from V and 4 from J; bases not matched to a gene: 7. The length of the CDR3 is 15 residues. DNA for the CDR3: TGTGCCAGCAGTCCGGACAGGGGGGGTGGCACTGAAGCTTTCTTT. The encoded protein is CASSPDRGGGTEAFF.

This clonotype was observed many times. The chain couples TRBV19 to TRBJ1-1, with 10 positions matching TRBD1. The CDR3 is made up of 20 amino acids. Germline V gene lookup returns CDR1 LNHDA and CDR2 SQIVND (reference sequence). J gave up 0 bases and V 5 bases, and 18 bases lay outside the gene matches. The CDR3 DNA follows: TGTGCCAGTAGTGCTGCGACACCTTACCGGGACAGGGGAGTGAACACTGAAGCTTTCTTT. Its translation: CASSAATPYRDRGVNTEAFF. The whole variable domain, remainder taken from reference TRBV19 and TRBJ1-1, is DGGITQSPKYLFRKEGQNVTLSCEQNLNHDAMYWYRQDPGQGLRLIYYSQIVNDFQKGDIAEGYSVSREKKESFPLTVTSAQKNPTAFYLCASSAATPYRDRGVNTEAFFGQGTRLTVV.

The sample holds many counts of this clonotype. The chain is built from TRBV27 and TRBJ2-7, with D possibly matching TRBD2 (5 bases). Trimming took off 6 bases at V and 6 bases at J, with 15 bases between the two ends. The V gene's germline CDR1 is MNHEY and CDR2 SMNVEV (reference sequence). The CDR3 consists of 13 residues. The CDR3 bases are TGTGCCAGCAGCCTTTACCAAGGGAGCGAGCAGTACTTC. This sequence encodes CASSLYQGSEQYF.

This clonotype was counted ten times or more. The chain carries TRBV7-3 and TRBJ2-1; D is unresolved. Per the germline V gene, CDR1 is SGHTA and CDR2 is FQGTGA. Between the trimmed V and J ends, which lost 4 bases and 2 bases, there was a span of 9 bases. The CDR3 covers 14 residues. As DNA, the CDR3 is TGTGCCAGCAGCTCATCGGGCACCTACAATGAGCAGTTCTTC. Translation: CASSSSGTYNEQFF.

This clonotype was found many times. J is TRBJ1-2 and V is TRBV2; D uncertain. Trimming stripped 4 bases from V and 4 bases from J, with 10 bases between. From germline, CDR1 is SNHLY and CDR2 FYNNEI. The CDR3 spans 13 residues. The CDR3 coding sequence is TGTGCCAGCAGTGGTGGCAAGTTCTATGGCTACACCTTC. Translating it yields CASSGGKFYGYTF.

This clonotype was seen ten or more times. CDR3 nucleotide sequence: TGTGCCAGCAGCGGGGGGGGCGCGACCACCGGGGAGCTGTTTTTT. The encoded protein is CASSGGGATTGELFF. The V and J genes are TRBV2 and TRBJ2-2, with 8 bases that match TRBD2. CDR3 length: 15 amino acids. Per germline, CDR1 SNHLY and CDR2 FYNNEI. With 6 bases clipped from V and 4 bases from J, the junction kept 7 bases outside the gene matches.

The table lists this clonotype with a few counts. This sequence joins TRBV20-1 and TRBJ2-5, with D unclear. Germline lookup yields CDR1 DFQATT and CDR2 SNEGSKA (reference sequence). The CDR3 is made up of 12 amino acids. Trimming took 1 base from V and 4 from J, leaving 7 bases between them. For the CDR3, the DNA is TGCAGTGCTAGAGCCCCGGGAGAGACCCAGTACTTC. Its protein is CSARAPGETQYF.

This clonotype was seen repeatedly, ten times or more. V usage is TRBV4-1 and J usage is TRBJ1-4; D is possibly TRBD1 (6 bases). V dropped 6 bases and J dropped 8 bases, with 19 bases sitting between them. CDR1 is MGHRA, CDR2 YSYEKL, per germline. The CDR3 is 15 residues long. The CDR3 DNA is TGCGCCAGCAGGCAACCCTGGGGGCAGGGGGAAAAACTGTTTTTT. Protein sequence: CASRQPWGQGEKLFF.

This clonotype appeared many times. The CDR3 here is CASSSLRRHEQFF. The DNA of the CDR3 is TGTGCCAGCAGCTCCCTTCGGAGGCATGAGCAGTTCTTC. V usage is TRBV7-8 and J usage is TRBJ2-1; TRBD2 is a possible D gene (5 bases). Germline values: CDR1 SGHVS, CDR2 FQNEAQ. V lost 4 bases, J lost 8 bases, and 12 bases lay in between. The CDR3 runs to 13 residues.

This clonotype was counted many times. V is TRBV7-9 and J is TRBJ2-1; 11 nucleotides agree with TRBD2. The CDR3 is 16 amino acids. Germline V gene lookup returns CDR1 SEHNR and CDR2 FQNEAQ (reference sequence). V lost 5 bases and J lost 0; bases outside the gene matches: 3. DNA for the CDR3: TGTGCCAGCAGCACCACTAGCGGGAGCTCCTACAATGAGCAGTTCTTC. This codes for CASSTTSGSSYNEQFF.

The chain is built from TRBV7-3 and TRBJ2-1; 7 positions match TRBD2. Germline CDR1 is SGHTA and CDR2 is FQGTGA. There are 16 residues in the CDR3. The V and J ends lost 1 base and 3 bases, in that order; junction bases with no gene match: 6. The CDR3 nucleotides read TGTGCCAGCAGCTTAAACGCGGGAGTTGGCTACAATGAGCAGTTCTTC. Translating it yields CASSLNAGVGYNEQFF.